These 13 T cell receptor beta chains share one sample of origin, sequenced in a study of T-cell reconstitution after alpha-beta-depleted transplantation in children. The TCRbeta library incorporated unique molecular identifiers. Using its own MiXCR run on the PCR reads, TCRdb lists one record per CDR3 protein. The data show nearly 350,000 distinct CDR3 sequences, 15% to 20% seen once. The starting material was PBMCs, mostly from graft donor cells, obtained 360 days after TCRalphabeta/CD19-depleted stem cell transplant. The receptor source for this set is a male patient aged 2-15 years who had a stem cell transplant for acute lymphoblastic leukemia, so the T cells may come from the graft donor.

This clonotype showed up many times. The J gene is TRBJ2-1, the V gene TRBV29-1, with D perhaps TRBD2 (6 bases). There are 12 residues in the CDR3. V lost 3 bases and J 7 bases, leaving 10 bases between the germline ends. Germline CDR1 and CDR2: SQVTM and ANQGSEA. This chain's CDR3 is CSVEGGRNEQFF. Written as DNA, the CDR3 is TGCAGCGTTGAGGGGGGTCGAAATGAGCAGTTCTTC.

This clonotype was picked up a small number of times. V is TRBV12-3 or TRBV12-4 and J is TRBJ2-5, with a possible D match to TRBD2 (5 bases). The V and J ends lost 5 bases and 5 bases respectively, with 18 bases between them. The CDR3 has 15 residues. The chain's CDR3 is CASSPPRGYKETQYF. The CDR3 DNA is TGTGCCAGCAGTCCCCCCCGGGGATACAAGGAGACCCAGTACTTC.

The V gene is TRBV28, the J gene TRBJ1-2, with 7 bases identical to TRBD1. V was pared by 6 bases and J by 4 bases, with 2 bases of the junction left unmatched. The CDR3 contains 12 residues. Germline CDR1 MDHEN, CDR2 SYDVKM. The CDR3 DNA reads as TGTGCCAGCAGGGGACAGCTCTATGGCTACACCTTC. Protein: CASRGQLYGYTF.

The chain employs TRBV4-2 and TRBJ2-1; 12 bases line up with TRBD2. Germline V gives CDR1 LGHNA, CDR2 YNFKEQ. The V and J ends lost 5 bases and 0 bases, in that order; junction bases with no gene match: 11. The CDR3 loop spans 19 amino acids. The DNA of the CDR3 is TGTGCCAGCAGCGCCTCGGGACTAGCGGGCTTAAGCTCCTACAATGAGCAGTTCTTC. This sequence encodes CASSASGLAGLSSYNEQFF.

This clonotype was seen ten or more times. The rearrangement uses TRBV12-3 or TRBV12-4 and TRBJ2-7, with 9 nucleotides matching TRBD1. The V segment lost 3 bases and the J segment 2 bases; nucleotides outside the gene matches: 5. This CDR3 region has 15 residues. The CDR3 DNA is TGTGCCAGCAGTTTGGAGGACAGGGGAACCTACGAGCAGTACTTC. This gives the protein CASSLEDRGTYEQYF.

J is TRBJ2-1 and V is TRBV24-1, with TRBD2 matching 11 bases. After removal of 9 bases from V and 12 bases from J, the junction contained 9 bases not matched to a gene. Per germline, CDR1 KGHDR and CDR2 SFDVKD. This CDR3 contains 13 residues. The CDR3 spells CATGIAGGPGQFF. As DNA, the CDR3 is TGTGCCACCGGGATAGCGGGAGGGCCTGGGCAGTTCTTC.

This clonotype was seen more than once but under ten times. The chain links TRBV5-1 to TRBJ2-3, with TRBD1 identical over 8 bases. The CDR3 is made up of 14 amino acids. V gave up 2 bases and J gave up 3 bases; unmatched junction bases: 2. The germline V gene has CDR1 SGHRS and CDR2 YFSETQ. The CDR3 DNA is TGCGCCAGCAGCTTCCAGGGGGCGACAGATACGCAGTATTTT. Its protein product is CASSFQGATDTQYF.

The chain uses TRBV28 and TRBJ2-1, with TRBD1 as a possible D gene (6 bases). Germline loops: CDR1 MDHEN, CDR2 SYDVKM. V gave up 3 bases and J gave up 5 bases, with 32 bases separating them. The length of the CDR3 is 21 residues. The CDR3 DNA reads TGTGCCAGCAGTTTGCCTCCGGGACACCAAGGTCCTCCAAAAGGGCACAATGAGCAGTTCTTC. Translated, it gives CASSLPPGHQGPPKGHNEQFF.

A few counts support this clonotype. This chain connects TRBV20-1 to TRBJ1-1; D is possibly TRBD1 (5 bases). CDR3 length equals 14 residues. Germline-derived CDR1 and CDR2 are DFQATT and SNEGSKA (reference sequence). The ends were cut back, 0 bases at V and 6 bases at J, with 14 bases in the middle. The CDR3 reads CSAREGNSRAEAFF. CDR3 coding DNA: TGCAGTGCTAGAGAGGGGAATAGCAGGGCTGAAGCTTTCTTT.

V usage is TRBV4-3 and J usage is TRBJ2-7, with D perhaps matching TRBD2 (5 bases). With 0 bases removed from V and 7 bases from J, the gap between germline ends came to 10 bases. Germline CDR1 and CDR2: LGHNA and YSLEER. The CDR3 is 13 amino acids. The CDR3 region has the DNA TGCGCCAGCAGCCAAGACGGCCCGGGAGAGCAGTACTTC. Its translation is CASSQDGPGEQYF.

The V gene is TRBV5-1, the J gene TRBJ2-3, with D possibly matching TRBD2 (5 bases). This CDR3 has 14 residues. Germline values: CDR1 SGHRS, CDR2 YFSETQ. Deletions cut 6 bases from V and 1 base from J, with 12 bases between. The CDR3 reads CASTVVARTDTQYF. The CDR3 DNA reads TGCGCCAGCACGGTGGTAGCGCGCACAGATACGCAGTATTTT.

The CDR3 region is CASSPDPLSYNEQFF. CDR3 DNA sequence: TGCGCCAGCAGCCCCGACCCGCTTTCCTACAATGAGCAGTTCTTC. The chain combines TRBV4-3 with TRBJ2-1; D is ambiguous. The CDR3 has 15 residues. Germline V lookup: CDR1 LGHNA, CDR2 YSLEER. With 4 bases removed from V and 1 base from J, the gap between germline ends came to 11 bases.

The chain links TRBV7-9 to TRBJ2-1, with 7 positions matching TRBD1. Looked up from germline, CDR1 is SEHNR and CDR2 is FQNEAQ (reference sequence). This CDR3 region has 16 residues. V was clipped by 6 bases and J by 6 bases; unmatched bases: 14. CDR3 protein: CASSQARQGVPNEQFF. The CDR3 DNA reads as TGTGCCAGCAGTCAGGCCCGACAGGGAGTCCCCAATGAGCAGTTCTTC.